Below, 15 T cell receptor beta chains from the same sample are listed, as sequenced in a study of blood T cell repertoires in COVID-19. Assay used: immunoSEQ multiplex PCR; TCRdb lists only in-frame clones, some missing. This sample has tens of thousands of clones, with 82% found just once. What was sequenced was peripheral blood. All receptors derive from a human donor with acute or convalescent COVID-19. The donor label of this sample is uncertain.

This chain links TRBV19 with TRBJ1-2; D is unclear. Germline V lookup: CDR1 LNHDA, CDR2 SQIVND (reference sequence). V dropped 1 base and J dropped 3 bases, with 15 bases sitting between them. CDR3 length: 16 residues. The CDR3 bases are TGTGCCAGTAGTATAGCCTCGGGGATGAGTGACTATGGCTACACCTTC. Protein: CASSIASGMSDYGYTF.

The CDR3 sequence: CASSEEQGITSPLHF. The DNA for the CDR3 is TGTGCCAGCAGTGAAGAGCAGGGTATTACTTCACCCCTCCACTTT. The chain uses TRBV2 and TRBJ1-6; possibly TRBD1 for D (5 bases). The V end lost 1 base, the J end lost 9 bases, and 13 bases lay between the germline ends. Germline CDR1 and CDR2: SNHLY and FYNNEI. CDR3 length: 15 residues.

The chain combines TRBV30 with TRBJ2-3; weak D call: TRBD1 (5 bases). Trimming removed 0 bases at V and 2 bases at J, with 9 bases between. The CDR3 covers 14 residues. Per germline, CDR1 GTSNPN and CDR2 SVGIG (reference sequence). The CDR3 DNA sequence: TGTGCCTGGAGTGTACTACAGGCCACAGATACGCAGTATTTT. Its protein product is CAWSVLQATDTQYF.

The V and J genes are TRBV5-1 and TRBJ2-5; TRBD1 agrees at 7 bases. The CDR3 consists of 13 residues. Trimming cost V 5 bases and J 4 bases; bases outside gene matches: 5. Germline-derived CDR1 and CDR2 are SGHRS and YFSETQ. CDR3 nucleotide sequence: TGCGCCAGCAGATTCACAGGGGCAGAGACCCAGTACTTC. Its protein product is CASRFTGAETQYF.

This chain uses TRBV2 with TRBJ1-4; no definite D call. This CDR3 is 13 amino acids long. Per the germline V gene, CDR1 is SNHLY and CDR2 is FYNNEI. The V gene lost 6 bases and the J gene lost 0 bases, with 5 bases spanning the gap. The CDR3 DNA reads TGTGCCAGCAGGGCAGCAACTAATGAAAAACTGTTTTTT. It encodes CASRAATNEKLFF.

The chain employs TRBV6-5 and TRBJ1-2; tentatively, D is TRBD1 (5 bases). The ends were cut back, 8 bases at V and 0 bases at J, with 13 bases in the middle. The CDR3 runs 14 residues. Germline CDR1 and CDR2: MNHEY and SVGAGI. The CDR3 DNA reads as TGTGCCAGCGGGGGGGACGCCGCTAACTATGGCTACACCTTC. Its protein is CASGGDAANYGYTF.

This chain uses TRBV7-2 with TRBJ1-5; 7 positions agree with TRBD1. The CDR3 sequence is 14 residues long. The J segment lost 6 bases and the V segment lost 1 base, leaving 3 bases of the junction unmatched. Germline values: CDR1 SGHTA, CDR2 FQGNSA. The CDR3 bases are TGTGCCAGCAGCTTAGGACAGGGTTTTCAGCCCCAGCATTTT. It codes for CASSLGQGFQPQHF. Filled out from reference TRBV7-2 and TRBJ1-5, the complete variable domain reads GAGVSQSPSNKVTEKGKDVELRCDPISGHTALYWYRQSLGQGLEFLIYFQGNSAPDKSGLPSDRFSAERTGGSVSTLTIQRTQQEDSAVYLCASSLGQGFQPQHFGDGTRLSIL.

A few counts support this clone. The J gene is TRBJ1-5, the V gene TRBV27; D is undetermined. Looked up from germline, CDR1 is MNHEY and CDR2 is SMNVEV (reference sequence). The V end lost 4 bases, the J end lost 3 bases, and 13 bases lay between the germline ends. This CDR3 contains 15 residues. In DNA form, the CDR3 reads TGTGCCAGCAGTTCCGGGGAAGCCTTCAATCAGCCCCAGCATTTT. This translates into CASSSGEAFNQPQHF.

This chain joins TRBV7-6 and TRBJ2-3; D is uncertain. This CDR3 comprises 14 residues. CDR1 and CDR2 from the germline V gene are SGHVS and FNYEAQ. Trimming shortened V by 1 base and J by 4 bases, and 9 bases separated the two germline ends. The CDR3 sequence: CASSLGWAADTQYF. The CDR3, as DNA: TGTGCCAGCAGCTTAGGGTGGGCAGCAGATACGCAGTATTTT.

The chain uses TRBV14 and TRBJ2-7, with 7 bases identical to TRBD1. Germline CDR1 reads SGHDN; CDR2 reads FVKESK. Trimming cost V 1 base and J 6 bases; bases outside gene matches: 6. CDR3 size: 14 residues. CDR3 sequence reads: CASSQGQGPREQYF. In nucleotides, the CDR3 is TGTGCCAGCAGCCAAGGACAGGGCCCTCGCGAGCAGTACTTC.

The chain joins TRBV2 to TRBJ1-2; 7 nucleotides agree with TRBD1. V shed 9 bases and J 3 bases; nucleotides not matched to a gene: 10. CDR1 SNHLY and CDR2 FYNNEI come from the germline V gene. This CDR3 has 14 amino acids. CDR3 sequence reads: CARSSSGGHYGYTF. The CDR3 nucleotides are TGTGCCAGGAGTTCTTCAGGGGGGCACTATGGCTACACCTTC. Full variable domain (remainder filled in from reference TRBV2 and TRBJ1-2): EPEVTQTPSHQVTQMGQEVILRCVPISNHLYFYWYRQILGQKVEFLVSFYNNEISEKSEIFDDQFSVERPDGSNFTLKIRSTKLEDSAMYFCARSSSGGHYGYTFGSGTRLTVV.

J is TRBJ2-7 and V is TRBV6-5; 7 bases map to TRBD1. The CDR3 contains 15 residues. Germline CDR1 MNHEY, CDR2 SVGAGI. Trimming removed 4 bases from V and 7 bases from J; junction bases left unmatched: 13. The CDR3 protein is CASSSTGASVGEQYF. In DNA, the CDR3 is TGTGCCAGCAGTTCTACAGGGGCCTCCGTGGGGGAGCAGTACTTC.

V and J are TRBV6-5 and TRBJ2-1; D remains ambiguous. Per germline, CDR1 MNHEY and CDR2 SVGAGI. Trimming removed 0 bases from V and 6 bases from J, with 6 bases in between. The CDR3 runs 13 residues. The CDR3 is CASSYSPFNEQFF. The CDR3 DNA is TGTGCCAGCAGTTACTCCCCGTTCAATGAGCAGTTCTTC.

This rearrangement joins TRBV20-1 to TRBJ1-1; maybe TRBD1 (6 bases). This CDR3 has 14 amino acids. Trimming pared 5 bases from V and 1 base from J, leaving 14 bases between. Germline CDR1 and CDR2: DFQATT and SNEGSKA (reference sequence). The CDR3 region has the DNA TGCAGTGCTCGTGAGTCCAGGGGGAACACTGAAGCTTTCTTT. It encodes CSARESRGNTEAFF.

V and J are TRBV9 and TRBJ1-2, with 10 positions matching TRBD1. The CDR3 length is 16 residues. CDR1 and CDR2 from the germline V gene are SGDLS and YYNGEE. Unmatched junction bases numbered 2, after V lost 0 bases and J lost 0 bases. Here the CDR3 DNA reads TGTGCCAGCAGCGTAGGGACAGGGGGAACTAACTATGGCTACACCTTC. Translating gives CASSVGTGGTNYGYTF.